This TCR beta chain originates from a study of early T cells in non-severe SARS-CoV-2 infection. Overall study: Chains were unpaired, as sequencing was done on bulk RNA from unsorted whole blood.

Unique molecular identifiers were attached to individual cDNA molecules. Each CDR3 protein is one row after TCRdb ran MiXCR on the 5' RACE reads. This table has approximately 69,000 distinct CDR3 sequences, around 11% appearing once. V was pared by 5 bases and J by 7 bases, with 23 bases between. CDR3 length: 16 amino acids. Germline values: CDR1 KGHSH, CDR2 LQKENI. Here the sequenced sample was whole blood, taken at baseline. V usage is TRBV18 and J usage is TRBJ1-1; TRBD1 is a possible D gene (6 bases). The receptor comes from an adult who was a healthcare worker with PCR-confirmed SARS-CoV-2 infection or an uninfected control (not recorded which). This chain's CDR3 is CASSTLRDNLFNEAFF. The DNA of the CDR3 is TGTGCCAGCTCAACACTCCGGGACAATCTGTTCAATGAAGCTTTCTTT.